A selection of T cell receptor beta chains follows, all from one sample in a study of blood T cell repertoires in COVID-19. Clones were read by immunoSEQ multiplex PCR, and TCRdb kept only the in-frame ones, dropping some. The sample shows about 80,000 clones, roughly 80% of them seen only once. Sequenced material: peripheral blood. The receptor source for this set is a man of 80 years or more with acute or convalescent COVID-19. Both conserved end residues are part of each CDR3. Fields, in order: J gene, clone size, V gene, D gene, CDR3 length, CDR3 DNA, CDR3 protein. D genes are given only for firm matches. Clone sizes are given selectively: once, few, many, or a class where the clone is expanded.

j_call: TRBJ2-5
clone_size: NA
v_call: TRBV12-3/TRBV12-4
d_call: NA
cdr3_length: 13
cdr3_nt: TGTGCCAGCACCCCGGGACTCCAAGAGACCCAGTACTTC
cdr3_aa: CASTPGLQETQYF

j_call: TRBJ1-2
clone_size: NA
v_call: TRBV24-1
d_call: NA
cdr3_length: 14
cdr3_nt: TGTGCCACCAGTGATCTTGACAGAAACTATGGCTACACCTTC
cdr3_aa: CATSDLDRNYGYTF

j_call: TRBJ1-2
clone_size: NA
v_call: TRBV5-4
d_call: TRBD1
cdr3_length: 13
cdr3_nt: TGTGCCAGCATAGGACAGGGGGAATCTGGCTACACCTTC
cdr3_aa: CASIGQGESGYTF

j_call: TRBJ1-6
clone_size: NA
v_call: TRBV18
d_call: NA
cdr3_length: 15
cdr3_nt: TGTGCCAGCTCACAAGGACAGAGATATAATTCACCCCTCCACTTT
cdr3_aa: CASSQGQRYNSPLHF

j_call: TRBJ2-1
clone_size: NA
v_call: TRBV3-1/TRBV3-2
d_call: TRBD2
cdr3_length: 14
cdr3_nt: TGTGCCAGCAGCCTACTAGCGGGGGGGCGTGAGCAGTTCTTC
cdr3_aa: CASSLLAGGREQFF

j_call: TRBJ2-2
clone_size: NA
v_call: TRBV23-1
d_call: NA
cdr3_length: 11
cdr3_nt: TGCGCCAGGACATACACCGGGGAGCTGTTTTTT
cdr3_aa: CARTYTGELFF

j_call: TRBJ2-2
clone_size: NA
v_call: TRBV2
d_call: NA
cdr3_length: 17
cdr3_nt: TGTGCCAGCAGTGAAGCGCTAGGTAGATCGAACACCGGGGAGCTGTTTTTT
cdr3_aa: CASSEALGRSNTGELFF

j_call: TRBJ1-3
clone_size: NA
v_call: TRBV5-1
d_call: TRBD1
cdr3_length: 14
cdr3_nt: TGCGCCAGCAGCTGGGACAGTTCTGGAAACACCATATATTTT
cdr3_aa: CASSWDSSGNTIYF

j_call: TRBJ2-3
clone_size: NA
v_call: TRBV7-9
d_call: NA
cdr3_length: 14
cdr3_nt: TGTGCTGAAGTGATAGCGCTTAGCACAGATACGCAGTATTTT
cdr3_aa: CAEVIALSTDTQYF

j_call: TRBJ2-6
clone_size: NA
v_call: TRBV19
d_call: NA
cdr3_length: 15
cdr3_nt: TGTGCCAGTAGTGGGGGGAGCTCTGGGGCCAACGTCCTGACTTTC
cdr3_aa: CASSGGSSGANVLTF

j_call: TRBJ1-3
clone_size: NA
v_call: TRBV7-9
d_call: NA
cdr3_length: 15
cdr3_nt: TGTGCCAGCAGCCCGGAGGTCTCGTCTGGAAACACCATATATTTT
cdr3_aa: CASSPEVSSGNTIYF

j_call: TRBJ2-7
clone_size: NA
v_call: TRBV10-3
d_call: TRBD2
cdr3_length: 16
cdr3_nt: TGTGCCATCAGTGGAGGTGCCGGGACGGGGGGGCTCGAGCAGTACTTC
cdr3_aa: CAISGGAGTGGLEQYF

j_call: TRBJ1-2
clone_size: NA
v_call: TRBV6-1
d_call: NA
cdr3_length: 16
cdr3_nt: TGTGCCAGCAGTGAAGCGAGGCGGGGGCCTAACTATGGCTACACCTTC
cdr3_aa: CASSEARRGPNYGYTF

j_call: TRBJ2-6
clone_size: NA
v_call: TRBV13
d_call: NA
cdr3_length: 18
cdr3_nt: TGTGCCAGCAGACTCCAGGGGCAGGCCCACTCTGGGGCCAACGTCCTGACTTTC
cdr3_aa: CASRLQGQAHSGANVLTF

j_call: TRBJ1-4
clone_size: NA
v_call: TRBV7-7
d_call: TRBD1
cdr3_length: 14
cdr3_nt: TGTGCTAGCAGCCGGACAGGGAAAAATGAAAAACTGTTTTTT
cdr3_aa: CASSRTGKNEKLFF

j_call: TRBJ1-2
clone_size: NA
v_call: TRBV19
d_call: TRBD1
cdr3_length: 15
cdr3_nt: TGTGCCAGTAGTCCCGGACAGGGGGTTTCCCATGGCTACACCTTC
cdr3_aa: CASSPGQGVSHGYTF

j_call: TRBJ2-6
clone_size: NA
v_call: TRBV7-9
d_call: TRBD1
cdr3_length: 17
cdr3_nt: TGTGCCAGCCTGCCAAACAGGGGTATCTCTGGGGCCAACGTCCTGACTTTC
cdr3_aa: CASLPNRGISGANVLTF

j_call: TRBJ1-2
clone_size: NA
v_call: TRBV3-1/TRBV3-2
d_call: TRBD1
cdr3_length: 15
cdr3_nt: TGTGCCAGCAGCCCCCGTTTAGACAGGGGCTATGGCTACACCTTC
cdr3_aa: CASSPRLDRGYGYTF

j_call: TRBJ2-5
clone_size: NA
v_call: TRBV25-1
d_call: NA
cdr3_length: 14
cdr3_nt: TGTGCCAGCACTAAATCGTCTGGTTCAGAGACCCAGTACTTC
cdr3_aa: CASTKSSGSETQYF

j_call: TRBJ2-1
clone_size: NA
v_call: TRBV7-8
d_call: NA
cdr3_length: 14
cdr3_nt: TGTGCCAGCAGCTTAGCTACCGGGGGAGGTGAGCAGTTCTTC
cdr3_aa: CASSLATGGGEQFF

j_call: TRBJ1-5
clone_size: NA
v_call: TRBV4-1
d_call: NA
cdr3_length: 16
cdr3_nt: TGCGCCAGCAGCCGAGACCTATCGGGGGGCAATCAGCCCCAGCATTTT
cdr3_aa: CASSRDLSGGNQPQHF

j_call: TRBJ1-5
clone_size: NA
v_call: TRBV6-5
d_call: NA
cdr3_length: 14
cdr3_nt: TGTGCCAGCAGTCGACCCCCGGGAAGTCAGCCCCAGCATTTT
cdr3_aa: CASSRPPGSQPQHF

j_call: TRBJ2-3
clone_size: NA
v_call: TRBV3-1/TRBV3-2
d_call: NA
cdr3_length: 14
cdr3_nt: TGTGCCAGCAGCCCGGACACTAGCACAGATACGCAGTATTTT
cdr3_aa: CASSPDTSTDTQYF

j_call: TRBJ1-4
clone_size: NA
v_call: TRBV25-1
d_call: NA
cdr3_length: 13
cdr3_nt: TGTGCCAGCAGTGGCTCAGGCAAGGGGAAACTGTTTTTT
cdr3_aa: CASSGSGKGKLFF

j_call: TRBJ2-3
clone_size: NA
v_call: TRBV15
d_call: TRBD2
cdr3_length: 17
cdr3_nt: TGTGCCACCAGCACTCGTCCATTTCGGGGGGGCACAGATACGCAGTATTTT
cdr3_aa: CATSTRPFRGGTDTQYF

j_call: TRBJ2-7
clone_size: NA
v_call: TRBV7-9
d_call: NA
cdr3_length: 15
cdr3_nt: TGTGCCAGCAGCTTAGAACAGGGCCGTACCTACGAGCAGTACTTC
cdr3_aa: CASSLEQGRTYEQYF

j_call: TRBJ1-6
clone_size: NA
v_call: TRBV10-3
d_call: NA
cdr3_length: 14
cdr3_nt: TGTGCCACCAGGGGTGGGGGGGGAGATTCACCCCTCCACTTT
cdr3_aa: CATRGGGGDSPLHF

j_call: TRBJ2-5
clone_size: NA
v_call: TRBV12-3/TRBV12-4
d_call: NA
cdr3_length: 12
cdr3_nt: TGTGCCAGCAGTTTGCAGCAAGAGACCCAGTACTTC
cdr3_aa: CASSLQQETQYF

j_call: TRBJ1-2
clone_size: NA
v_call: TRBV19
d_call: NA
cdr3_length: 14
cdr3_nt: TGTGCCAGTAGTATGGTCAACAGCTTCTATGGCTACACCTTC
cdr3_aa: CASSMVNSFYGYTF

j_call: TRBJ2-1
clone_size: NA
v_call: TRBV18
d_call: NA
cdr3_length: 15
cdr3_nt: TGTGCCAGCTCACCACCGTCAATCAGGGGCGATGAGCAGTTCTTC
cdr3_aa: CASSPPSIRGDEQFF

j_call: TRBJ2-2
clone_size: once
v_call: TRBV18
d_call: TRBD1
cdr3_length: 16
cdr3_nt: TGTGCCAGCTCACCATCGGGACAGGGGAACACCGGGGAGCTGTTTTTT
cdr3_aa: CASSPSGQGNTGELFF

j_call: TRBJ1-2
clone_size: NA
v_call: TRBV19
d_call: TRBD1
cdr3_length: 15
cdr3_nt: TGTGCCAGTAGTCCACGGACAGGGTTGGCAGATGGCTACACCTTC
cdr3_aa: CASSPRTGLADGYTF